A selection of T cell receptor beta chains follows, all from one sample in a study of shared clonotypes between healthy human individuals. The assay was immunoSEQ multiplex PCR, and TCRdb's table has in-frame clones only and misses some. Altogether about 1 million clones are present, 65% to 80% being singletons, with the ten largest covering approximately 1.5%. The specimen sequenced was memory CD4+ T cells sorted from blood. These receptors were obtained from a man between 18 and 29 years old in good health. The CDR3 runs from the conserved cysteine through the conserved F or W. A D gene is named only where the DNA matches it firmly. Clone size is stated in some rows and not others, as once, few, many or a class when expanded.

cdr3_nt | cdr3_aa | v_call | clone_size | j_call | d_call
TGTGCCAGCAGCTTAACGTACCCAGGGGCCGGGGCAGATACGCAGTATTTT | CASSLTYPGAGADTQYF | TRBV7-3 | - | TRBJ2-3 | -
TGTGCCAGCAGTGAGTCGGGACACTTGACACCCCTCCACTTT | CASSESGHLTPLHF | TRBV6-1 | - | TRBJ1-6 | -
TGTGCCAGCAGCTCCCGATCGGCGGGACAGGGCTATGGCTACACCTTC | CASSSRSAGQGYGYTF | TRBV7-2 | - | TRBJ1-2 | TRBD1
TGTGCCTGGAGTGTAACGGGGTTGGTCAATCAGCCCCAGCATTTT | CAWSVTGLVNQPQHF | TRBV30 | many | TRBJ1-5 | -
TGCGCCAGCAGCCGAGGGGTCGGGGGCCGCGGCACAGATACGCAGTATTTT | CASSRGVGGRGTDTQYF | TRBV5-1 | - | TRBJ2-3 | -
TGTGCCAGCGGGGGACAGCAGAGCTCTGGAAACACCATATATTTT | CASGGQQSSGNTIYF | TRBV18 | few | TRBJ1-3 | TRBD1
TGTGCCAGCAGTGAAGCGCTGAGGCCCGGGAACATTCAGTACTTC | CASSEALRPGNIQYF | TRBV2 | - | TRBJ2-4 | -
TGCGCCAGCAGCTATAAAGCGACCGGCGGGGGGGAGCTGTTTTTT | CASSYKATGGGELFF | TRBV5-1 | - | TRBJ2-2 | -
TGTGCCAGCAGCTTATCCAATTCACCCCTCCACTTT | CASSLSNSPLHF | TRBV7-9 | once | TRBJ1-6 | -
TGCAGTGCATGGCAGGGGGGCGAGCAGTACTTC | CSAWQGGEQYF | TRBV20-1 | - | TRBJ2-7 | -
TGTGCCAGCAGTGTACGAGGTACTTCGGCAAATGAGCAGTTCTTC | CASSVRGTSANEQFF | TRBV6-1 | - | TRBJ2-1 | -
TGTGCCTGGAGCCGGGGGTATGGGAACACTGAAGCTTTCTTT | CAWSRGYGNTEAFF | TRBV30 | once | TRBJ1-1 | -
TGTGCCAGCAGTTTTGGCGGCTCTGGGGCCAACGTCCTGACTTTC | CASSFGGSGANVLTF | TRBV27 | - | TRBJ2-6 | -
TGTGCCAGCTCTCCCGGGACAGGGTTGGACGAGCAGTACTTC | CASSPGTGLDEQYF | TRBV18 | - | TRBJ2-7 | TRBD1
TGCGCCAGCAGCTTGGGGGCGTCTCAAGGGACTGGGGCCAACGTCCTGACTTTC | CASSLGASQGTGANVLTF | TRBV5-1 | - | TRBJ2-6 | -
TGCAGCGCCTTGAGGGGGACAGGCTACAATGAGCAGTTCTTC | CSALRGTGYNEQFF | TRBV29-1 | - | TRBJ2-1 | TRBD1
TGTGCCAGCACAACAGGGTTGCTAGAGACCCAGTACTTC | CASTTGLLETQYF | TRBV7-2 | - | TRBJ2-5 | -
TGTGCCAGCCGGGAAAACATGAACACTGAAGCTTTCTTT | CASRENMNTEAFF | TRBV18 | - | TRBJ1-1 | -
TGTGCCTGGAGTGGCGACCGGAACACTGAAGCTTTCTTT | CAWSGDRNTEAFF | TRBV30 | - | TRBJ1-1 | -
TGTGCCATCAGTGACGGGACAGTAAAAAACATTCAGTACTTC | CAISDGTVKNIQYF | TRBV10-3 | - | TRBJ2-4 | TRBD1
TGTGCCAGCAGCCGGACTAGCGTAGATCAAGAGACCCAGTACTTC | CASSRTSVDQETQYF | TRBV7-9 | - | TRBJ2-5 | TRBD2
TGTGCCAGCAGCTTAGGAGGACTAGCGGGAGGAGGGACAGATACGCAGTATTTT | CASSLGGLAGGGTDTQYF | TRBV11-2 | - | TRBJ2-3 | TRBD2
TGTGCCAGCAGCCTCATCACAGATACGCAGTATTTT | CASSLITDTQYF | TRBV7-2 | - | TRBJ2-3 | -
TGTGCCAGCACCAAAGGACAGGGCTGGAATTCACCCCTCCACTTT | CASTKGQGWNSPLHF | TRBV6-6 | - | TRBJ1-6 | TRBD1
TGTGCCAGTAGTGTCCGCACAGACGGAAATTCACCCCTCCACTTT | CASSVRTDGNSPLHF | TRBV19 | once | TRBJ1-6 | -
TGTGCCAGCAGGCCGGGACAGGGCCGTCTGGGTACGCAGTATTTT | CASRPGQGRLGTQYF | TRBV6-5 | - | TRBJ2-3 | TRBD1
TGTGCCAGCAGTAGTGGGGACGTCTCCTACGAGCAGTACTTC | CASSSGDVSYEQYF | TRBV6-1 | - | TRBJ2-7 | -
TGTGCCAGTAGTATGGGCAGGTTCTACTCTGGAAACACCATATATTTT | CASSMGRFYSGNTIYF | TRBV19 | once | TRBJ1-3 | -
TGTGCCAGCAGTGAAGGCAGAAATCAGCCCCAGCATTTT | CASSEGRNQPQHF | TRBV6-1 | - | TRBJ1-5 | -
TGTGCCATCAGTGAGAGCTCGTCGTTACGTAATGAGCAGTTCTTC | CAISESSSLRNEQFF | TRBV10-3 | - | TRBJ2-1 | -
TGTGCCAGTAGTATAGAAGGGTCGGGGGTCGGGAGCAATCAGCCCCAGCATTTT | CASSIEGSGVGSNQPQHF | TRBV19 | - | TRBJ1-5 | -
TGTGCCAGCTCGGCGAGTCTGGGGAGAGAGCAGTACTTC | CASSASLGREQYF | TRBV18 | - | TRBJ2-7 | -
TGTGCCAGCAACGGGGGGCCCAAAGATACGCAGTATTTT | CASNGGPKDTQYF | TRBV2 | - | TRBJ2-3 | -
TGTGCCAGCAGTTTTCTTCGGAGCTCTGGGGCCAACGTCCTGACTTTC | CASSFLRSSGANVLTF | TRBV6-5 | once | TRBJ2-6 | -
TGCGCCAGCAGTGTGAACAGCTTTGAAAAACTGTTTTTT | CASSVNSFEKLFF | TRBV10-2 | - | TRBJ1-4 | -
- | CASTSGAANEKLFF | TRBV18 | few | TRBJ1-4 | -
TGTGCCAGCAGCCCTTGGACCACGAACACTGAAGCTTTCTTT | CASSPWTTNTEAFF | TRBV7-9 | - | TRBJ1-1 | -
TGTGCCAGCAGCGGATCAGGGGCCCAGAGCTCCTACAATGAGCAGTTCTTC | CASSGSGAQSSYNEQFF | TRBV5-4 | few | TRBJ2-1 | -
TGCGCCAGCAGCCTCACACTGACAGTTTCCAATCAGCCCCAGCATTTT | CASSLTLTVSNQPQHF | TRBV4-3 | - | TRBJ1-5 | -
TGTGCCAGCAGTGAGGCACTATCCCCCTACGAGCAGTACTTC | CASSEALSPYEQYF | TRBV25-1 | - | TRBJ2-7 | -
TGCGCCAGCAGCTTGGCCGTAACTTACAATGAGCAGTTCTTC | CASSLAVTYNEQFF | TRBV5-1 | - | TRBJ2-1 | -
TGTGCCAGCAGCTTAGCCGGGGGGACCAACTACGAGCAGTACTTC | CASSLAGGTNYEQYF | TRBV13 | - | TRBJ2-7 | TRBD2
TGTGCCAGCAGTGACGGCCTGGGGGTACGGACCGGGGAGCTGTTTTTT | CASSDGLGVRTGELFF | TRBV25-1 | - | TRBJ2-2 | -
TGTGCCAGCAGAATCGGGACTAGCAGCTACAATGAGCAGTTCTTC | CASRIGTSSYNEQFF | TRBV7-2 | - | TRBJ2-1 | TRBD2
TGTGCCAGCAGCTTAGCGGTCCGTAAATCCTACAATGAGCAGTTCTTC | CASSLAVRKSYNEQFF | TRBV7-2 | - | TRBJ2-1 | -
TGTGCCAGCAGTGAACCGGCAGGGACAAACGAGCAGTACTTC | CASSEPAGTNEQYF | TRBV6-1 | - | TRBJ2-7 | -
TGTGCCAGCAGCTTAGATCCAAGGGGGCCTAGCTCTGGGGCCAACGTCCTGACTTTC | CASSLDPRGPSSGANVLTF | TRBV11-2 | - | TRBJ2-6 | TRBD1
TGCGCCAGCAGCCAGGAGGACAGGGGACATGGCTACACCTTC | CASSQEDRGHGYTF | TRBV5-1 | - | TRBJ1-2 | TRBD1
TGTGCCAGCAGTGGGGGACCATACTACGAGCAGTACTTC | CASSGGPYYEQYF | TRBV6-1 | - | TRBJ2-7 | -
TGTGCCATCAGTGAGTCACAGGTCCTTGACTCTGGAAACACCATATATTTT | CAISESQVLDSGNTIYF | TRBV10-3 | - | TRBJ1-3 | -